Shown below are 18 T cell receptor beta chains from a single sample sequenced in a study of response to subunit inactivated influenza vaccine. TCRdb used MiXCR to reprocess the RT-PCR reads, holding one entry per CDR3 protein. Seen here are about 700,000 distinct CDR3 sequences, approximately 15% observed once, and the top ten hold around 7.3%. The sample here was PBMCs from blood, taken about 14 days before vaccination. Receptor source: a middle-aged man who received an inactivated influenza vaccine.

This clonotype came up a few times. This rearrangement joins TRBV20-1 to TRBJ2-7; 11 positions match TRBD2. This CDR3 spans 16 amino acids. With V trimmed by 0 bases and J by 5 bases, 9 bases remained unmatched. The germline V gene encodes CDR1 DFQATT and CDR2 SNEGSKA (reference sequence). The CDR3 DNA is TGCAGTGCTAGAGACCACTGGACTAGCGGGTTCAACGAGCAGTACTTC. Amino acid sequence: CSARDHWTSGFNEQYF.

This chain joins TRBV12-3 or TRBV12-4 and TRBJ2-1; D not certain. V shed 0 bases and J shed 0 bases, with 12 bases lying between them. The CDR3 has 17 residues. The CDR3: CASSLALGYISYNEQFF. DNA for the CDR3: TGTGCCAGCAGTTTAGCGTTGGGGTACATCTCCTACAATGAGCAGTTCTTC.

In the case of this clonotype: One junction end does not reproduce the germline sequence, and a read error may be involved. The gene calls are TRBV19 and TRBJ1-1, with no clear D. The CDR3 loop spans 15 amino acids. Germline CDR1 LNHDA, CDR2 SQIVND (reference sequence). DNA of the CDR3: TGTGCCACCGGGAGGGCAGGTGGAGGGAACACTCAAGCTTTCTTT. It yields the protein CATGRAGGGNTQAFF.

The V call is TRBV19, the J call TRBJ1-1; D is uncertain. The germline CDR1 and CDR2 sequences are LNHDA and SQIVND (reference sequence). This CDR3 comprises 15 residues. Trimming removed 3 bases from V and 1 base from J, with 12 bases in between. CDR3: CASSMVGRENTEAFF. CDR3 sequence (DNA): TGTGCCAGTAGTATGGTCGGGAGGGAGAACACTGAAGCTTTCTTT.

V is TRBV5-1 and J is TRBJ2-1; D unclear. V was cut by 8 bases and J by 7 bases, with 13 bases left in between. Germline CDR1 is SGHRS and CDR2 is YFSETQ. CDR3 length: 12 residues. CDR3 residues: CASPGPNNEQFF. In nucleotides, the CDR3 is TGCGCCAGTCCGGGCCCGAATAATGAGCAGTTCTTC. The full variable domain, in which reference TRBV5-1 and TRBJ2-1 provide the parts outside the CDR3, is KAGVTQTPRYLIKTRGQQVTLSCSPISGHRSVSWYQQTPGQGLQFLFEYFSETQRNKGNFPGRFSGRQFSNSRSEMNVSTLELGDSALYLCASPGPNNEQFFGPGTRLTVL.

This clonotype was seen more than once but under ten times. The V gene is TRBV14, the J gene TRBJ2-7; unclear D gene. Germline-derived CDR1 and CDR2 are SGHDN and FVKESK. Trimming pared 4 bases from V and 3 bases from J, leaving 10 bases between. The length of the CDR3 is 13 residues. The CDR3 sequence is CASSLAVDYEQYF. The CDR3 region has the DNA TGTGCCAGCAGCCTCGCTGTTGACTACGAGCAGTACTTC.

The sample holds a few counts of this clonotype. DNA for the CDR3: TGTGCCACCAGTGACTCCGGAATGACTAGCGGGGGCACAGATACGCAGTATTTT. Translating it yields CATSDSGMTSGGTDTQYF. The rearrangement links TRBV24-1 to TRBJ2-3, with 11 bases matching TRBD2. This CDR3 contains 18 residues. The V gene end was trimmed by 4 bases and the J gene end by 1 base; junction bases not matched to a gene: 9. In germline, CDR1 is KGHDR, CDR2 SFDVKD.

The chain is built from TRBV25-1 and TRBJ2-5; D may be TRBD2 (6 bases). The CDR3 has 13 amino acids. Trimming left V 4 bases short and J 5 bases short, with 11 bases between. Germline V CDR1 and CDR2: MGHDK, SYGVNS. The CDR3 sequence: CASSAAGRETQYF. CDR3 nucleotide sequence: TGTGCCAGCAGTGCGGCAGGGAGGGAGACCCAGTACTTC.

This clonotype was found a few times. This sequence joins TRBV4-3 and TRBJ2-7, with D unclear. The germline gives CDR1 LGHNA, CDR2 YSLEER. The CDR3 runs to 14 residues. V lost 1 base and J lost 2, with 9 bases in between. The CDR3 protein is CASSQGGSPYEQYF. DNA of the CDR3: TGCGCCAGCAGCCAAGGAGGTAGTCCCTACGAGCAGTACTTC.

This clonotype appeared a few times. This clone may be a read error of a much larger clone one base away. The chain recombines TRBV12-3 or TRBV12-4 with TRBJ2-1; weak D call: TRBD2 (6 bases). Trimming left V 6 bases short and J 5 bases short, with 8 bases between. CDR3 length equals 12 residues. CDR3 protein: CASRGLDNEQFF. The CDR3 DNA reads as TGTGCCAGCAGGGGACTCGACAATGAGCAGTTCTTC.

This clonotype came up a few times. The chain employs TRBV4-2 and TRBJ1-2, with D possibly matching TRBD1 (5 bases). Germline CDR1 is LGHNA and CDR2 is YNFKEQ. Trimming took 1 base from V and 4 from J, leaving 19 bases between them. The CDR3 sequence is 17 residues long. CDR3 amino acids: CASSQAADTRGAYGYTF. The CDR3 nucleotides read TGTGCCAGCAGCCAAGCCGCGGACACTCGAGGGGCCTATGGCTACACCTTC.

This clonotype was picked up many times. The J gene is TRBJ2-2, the V gene TRBV4-3; D gene ambiguous. V gave up 4 bases and J gave up 2 bases, with 20 bases separating them. Germline CDR1 and CDR2: LGHNA and YSLEER. CDR3 length: 18 amino acids. CDR3 DNA: TGCGCCAGCAGCCCCTCGGACCCAATCGGTCCCAACACCGGGGAGCTGTTTTTT. Its protein is CASSPSDPIGPNTGELFF.

This clonotype was detected a few times. The chain links TRBV15 to TRBJ1-2; D call uncertain. V was clipped by 0 bases and J by 2 bases, with 7 bases between them. Germline loops: CDR1 LNHNV, CDR2 YYDKDF (reference sequence). The CDR3 is 14 residues long. The CDR3 loop is CATSRDWQNYGYTF. The CDR3 DNA follows: TGTGCCACCAGCAGAGATTGGCAGAACTATGGCTACACCTTC.

The genes are TRBV4-1 and TRBJ2-4, with 9 bases that match TRBD2. The CDR3 consists of 19 residues. The ends lost 0 bases at V and 1 base at J; junction bases unmatched: 10. Looked up from germline, CDR1 is MGHRA and CDR2 is YSYEKL. In DNA form, the CDR3 reads TGCGCCAGCAGCCAAGATCGACCTAGCGGGGAAGTTGCCAAAAACATTCAGTACTTC. It encodes CASSQDRPSGEVAKNIQYF.

Of note for this clonotype: A read error may account for a junction end that differs from germline. V gene TRBV5-6 combines with J gene TRBJ2-7, with D maybe TRBD2 (5 bases). CDR3 length equals 14 residues. Germline loops: CDR1 SGHDT, CDR2 YYEEEE. DNA for the CDR3: TGTGCCAGCAGCTTGGGCGGACTTGCTTACGAGCAGAACTTC. Amino acids: CASSLGGLAYEQNF.

This clonotype was counted between two and nine times. This sequence joins TRBV6-1 and TRBJ2-5, with 12 bases identical to TRBD2. The V segment lost 7 bases and the J segment 4 bases; nucleotides outside the gene matches: 7. This CDR3 has 15 amino acids. Per the germline V gene, CDR1 is MNHNS and CDR2 is SASEGT. This CDR3 reads CASNPGLAGRETQYF. The CDR3 region has the DNA TGTGCCAGCAACCCAGGACTAGCGGGGCGAGAGACCCAGTACTTC.

The sample holds a few counts of this clonotype. The chain is built from TRBV11-2 and TRBJ2-1; D is perhaps TRBD2 (7 bases). CDR1 is SGHAT and CDR2 is FQNNGV in the germline V gene. The CDR3 is made up of 15 amino acids. V was pared by 3 bases and J by 4 bases, with 13 bases between. The CDR3 here is CASSFLGGQYNEQFF. The CDR3 coding sequence is TGTGCCAGCAGCTTTCTGGGGGGGCAATACAATGAGCAGTTCTTC. The full variable domain, its missing parts supplied by reference TRBV11-2 and TRBJ2-1, is EAGVAQSPRYKIIEKRQSVAFWCNPISGHATLYWYQQILGQGPKLLIQFQNNGVVDDSQLPKDRFSAERLKGVDSTLKIQPAKLEDSAVYLCASSFLGGQYNEQFFGPGTRLTVL.

This clonotype was counted only a few times. V and J are TRBV18 and TRBJ2-2; 9 nucleotides agree with TRBD2. The CDR3 has 17 residues. Trimming took 3 bases from V and 3 from J; bases not matched to a gene: 8. Germline lookup yields CDR1 KGHSH and CDR2 LQKENI. As DNA, the CDR3 is TGTGCCAGCTCACCGAGAGGAGTAGCGGGGGACACCGGGGAGCTGTTTTTT. Translated: CASSPRGVAGDTGELFF.